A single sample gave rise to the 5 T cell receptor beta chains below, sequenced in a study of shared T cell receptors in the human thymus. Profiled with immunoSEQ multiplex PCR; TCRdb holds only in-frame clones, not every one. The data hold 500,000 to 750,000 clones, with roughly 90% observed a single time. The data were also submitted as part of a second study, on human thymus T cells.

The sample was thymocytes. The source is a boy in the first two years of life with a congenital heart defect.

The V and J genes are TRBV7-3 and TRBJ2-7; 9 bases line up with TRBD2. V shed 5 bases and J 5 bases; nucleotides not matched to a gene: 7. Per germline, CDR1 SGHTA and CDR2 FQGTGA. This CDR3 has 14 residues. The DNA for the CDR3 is TGTGCCAGCAGCCGAATAGCGGGAGTTAACGAGCAGTACTTC. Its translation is CASSRIAGVNEQYF.

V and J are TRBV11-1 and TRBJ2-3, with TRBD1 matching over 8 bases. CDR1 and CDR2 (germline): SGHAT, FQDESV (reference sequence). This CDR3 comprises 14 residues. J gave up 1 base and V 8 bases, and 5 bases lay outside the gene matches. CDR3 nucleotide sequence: TGTGCCAGCTACGAACAGGGGGGCACAGATACGCAGTATTTT. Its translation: CASYEQGGTDTQYF.

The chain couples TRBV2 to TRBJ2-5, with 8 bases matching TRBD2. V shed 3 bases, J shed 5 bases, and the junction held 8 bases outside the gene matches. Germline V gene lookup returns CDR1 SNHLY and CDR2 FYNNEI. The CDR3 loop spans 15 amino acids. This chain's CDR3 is CASSEKAGESETQYF. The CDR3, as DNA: TGTGCCAGCAGTGAGAAAGCGGGAGAGAGTGAGACCCAGTACTTC.

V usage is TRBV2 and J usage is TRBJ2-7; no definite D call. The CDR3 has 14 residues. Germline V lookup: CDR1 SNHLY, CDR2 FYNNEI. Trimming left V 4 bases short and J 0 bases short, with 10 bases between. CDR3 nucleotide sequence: TGTGCCAGCAGTGCCAGCGCAACCTCCTACGAGCAGTACTTC. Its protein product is CASSASATSYEQYF.

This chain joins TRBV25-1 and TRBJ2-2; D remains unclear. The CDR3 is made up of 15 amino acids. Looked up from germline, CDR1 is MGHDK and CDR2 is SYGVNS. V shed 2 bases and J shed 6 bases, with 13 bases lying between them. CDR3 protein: CASSELGPVSGELFF. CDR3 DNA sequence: TGTGCCAGCAGTGAACTGGGCCCAGTTTCCGGGGAGCTGTTTTTT.